This T cell receptor beta chain was sequenced during a study of beta chain features in type 1 diabetes. Looking at the study overall: Cell yields, gender and age were comparable in patients and healthy donors.

Germline lookup yields CDR1 SGHTA and CDR2 FQGNSA. V was pared by 3 bases and J by 4 bases, with 3 bases of the junction left unmatched. CDR3 length equals 14 residues. Central memory, naive, regulatory and stem cell-like memory CD4+ cells were sorted by CD45RO/CCR7/CD25/CD127/CD95/CD27. This clone appeared a few times. Its antigen is still unknown. The investigators reverse transcribed all of the isolated RNA, so they sequenced expressed TCRB transcripts. Sequencing used immunoSEQ multiplex PCR; TCRdb keeps in-frame clones, though not all of them. The data hold around 300,000 clones, with around 10% observed a single time. The study, taken as a whole, reports: Patients and controls would be equally affected if PCR favored shorter templates. The similarity of naive, central memory and Treg TCRB repertoires appeared greater among patients than among healthy donors.

The receptor was isolated from a woman in her twenties or thirties in good health. The chain recombines TRBV7-2 with TRBJ2-5; TRBD2 aligns across 9 bases. The sample taken for sequencing was naive CD4+ T cells from blood. The CDR3 spells CASSFSGSLETQYF. The DNA of the CDR3 is TGTGCCAGCAGCTTTAGCGGGAGCCTAGAGACCCAGTACTTC.